The clone carrying this TCR beta chain was found many times. Its specificity is unknown. This record comes from a study of beta chain features in type 1 diabetes. About the research overall: Cells sorted and examined across all samples totaled over 95 million.

Study findings and constraints: Type 1 diabetes patients had TCRB CDR3s that were shorter (moderately but significantly so) in all four CD4+ subsets. More deletions and fewer insertions at VDJ junctions were seen in type 1 diabetes patients.

Expressed TCRB transcripts were sequenced because the isolated RNA had all been reverse transcribed beforehand. TCRdb's table, derived via immunoSEQ multiplex PCR, lists solely in-frame clones and lacks some. The sample includes 70,000 to 90,000 clones, roughly 34% of them seen just once. After removal of 5 bases from V and 2 bases from J, the junction contained 0 bases not matched to a gene. The CDR3 is 13 amino acids. Germline values: CDR1 KGHSH, CDR2 LQKENI. A sort by CD45RO/CCR7/CD25/CD127/CD95/CD27 yielded CD4+ naive, central memory, regulatory and stem cell-like memory cells. The sequenced sample was stem cell memory CD4+ T cells from blood. The clonotype comes from a woman between 18 and 29 years old in good health. The rearrangement joins TRBV18 to TRBJ2-5, with 9 bases aligning to TRBD1. The CDR3 sequence is CASSGQGQETQYF. The CDR3 DNA follows: TGTGCCAGCTCAGGACAGGGGCAAGAGACCCAGTACTTC.